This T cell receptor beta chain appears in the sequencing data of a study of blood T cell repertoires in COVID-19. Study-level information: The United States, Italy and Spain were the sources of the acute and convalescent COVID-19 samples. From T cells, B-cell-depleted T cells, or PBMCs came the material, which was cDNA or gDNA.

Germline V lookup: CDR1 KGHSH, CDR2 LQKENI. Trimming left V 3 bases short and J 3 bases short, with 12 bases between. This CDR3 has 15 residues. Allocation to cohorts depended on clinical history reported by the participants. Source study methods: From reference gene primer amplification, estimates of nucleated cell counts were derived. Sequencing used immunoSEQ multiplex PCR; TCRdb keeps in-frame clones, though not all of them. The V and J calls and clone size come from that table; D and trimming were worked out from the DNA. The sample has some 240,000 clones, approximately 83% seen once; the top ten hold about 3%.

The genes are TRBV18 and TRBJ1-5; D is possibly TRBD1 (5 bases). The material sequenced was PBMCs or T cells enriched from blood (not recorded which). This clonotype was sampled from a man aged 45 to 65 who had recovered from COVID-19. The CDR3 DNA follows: TGTGCCAGCTCACCCCCAGGGAACCTCAATCAGCCCCAGCATTTT. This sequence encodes CASSPPGNLNQPQHF.